This entry features one TCR beta chain sequence. This specimen belongs to a study of blood T cell repertoires in COVID-19. The CDR3 covers 14 residues. Trimming at V came to 8 bases and at J to 3 bases, leaving 9 bases not matched to a gene. CDR1 and CDR2 from the germline V gene are SNHLY and FYNNEI. Here immunoSEQ multiplex PCR was the method, and the copy in TCRdb shows in-frame clones only, minus some. The table records 15,000 to 20,000 clones, 86% of them present only once. Material for sequencing was peripheral blood. The TCR sequence derives from a man between 65 and 85 years old with acute or convalescent COVID-19. The chain recombines TRBV2 with TRBJ2-7; TRBD2 matches at 8 bases. The CDR3 sequence: CASRPAGVLYEQYF. The CDR3 nucleotides are TGTGCCAGCCGGCCAGCGGGAGTTCTCTACGAGCAGTACTTC.